This TCR beta chain was profiled in a study of blood T cells in healthy people across ages. It was with a sample-barcoded 5' primer and a J-beta primer mix that a second PCR of roughly 6 to 12 cycles was run. MiXCR, run by TCRdb on the 5' RACE reads, gives a single entry per CDR3 protein. The sample shows 1.5 million or so distinct CDR3 sequences, approximately 39% of them seen only once. Regarding the study as a whole: There were more naive CD4+ cells and higher diversity in long-lived donors than in aged donors. Those diversity estimates obtained from one million T cells were thought to be underestimates. Strong correlation existed between TCR beta diversity and naive T cell percentage. PBMCs went unsorted, and a conclusive naive versus antigen-experienced comparison was therefore prevented.

Points on this clonotype: The antigen is undetermined.

The germline CDR1 and CDR2 sequences are SNHLY and FYNNEI. The CDR3 runs to 14 residues. V lost 6 bases, J lost 6 bases, and 8 bases stayed unmatched. The sample comprised blood. The V gene is TRBV2, the J gene TRBJ1-5, with TRBD1 matching over 7 bases. The origin of this receptor is a young woman in good health. The CDR3, as DNA: TGTGCCAGCAGGAAAACAGGGGTTCCTCAGCCCCAGCATTTT. The encoded protein is CASRKTGVPQPQHF.